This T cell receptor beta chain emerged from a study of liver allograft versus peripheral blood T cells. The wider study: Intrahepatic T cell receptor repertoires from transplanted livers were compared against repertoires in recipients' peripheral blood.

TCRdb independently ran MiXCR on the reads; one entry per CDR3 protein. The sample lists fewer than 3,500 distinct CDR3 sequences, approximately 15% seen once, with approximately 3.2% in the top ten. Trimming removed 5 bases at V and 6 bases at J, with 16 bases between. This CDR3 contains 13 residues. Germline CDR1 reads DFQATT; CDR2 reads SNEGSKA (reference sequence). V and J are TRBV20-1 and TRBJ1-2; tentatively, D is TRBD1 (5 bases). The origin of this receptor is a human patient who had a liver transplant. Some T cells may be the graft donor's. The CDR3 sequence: CSAPQGIMNGYTF. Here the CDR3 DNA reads TGCAGTGCTCCCCAGGGTATTATGAATGGCTACACCTTC.